This T cell receptor beta chain was recorded in a study of cytomegalovirus exposure and HLA in healthy donors. The CDR3 sequence is 12 residues long. Trimming stripped 8 bases from V and 7 bases from J, with 11 bases between. Germline V CDR1 and CDR2: SEHNR, FQNEAQ (reference sequence). This clone has just one count. This PCR relied on a set of 60 Vbeta primers and 13 Jbeta primers. Sequenced by immunoSEQ multiplex PCR; TCRdb stores in-frame clones only, minus some. The sample shows 150,000 to 200,000 clones, just over 75% of them seen only once. Sequencing was carried out using PBMCs. The sequence derives from a woman in her thirties or forties in good health and CMV-seronegative. The genes are TRBV7-9 and TRBJ2-2; D uncertain. The CDR3 sequence is CASGLRIGELFF. The DNA of the CDR3 is TGTGCCAGCGGGCTCAGGATCGGGGAGCTGTTTTTT.